This T cell receptor (beta chain) was sequenced for a study of neurological immune-mediated disorders. Study findings and constraints: Patients with HTLV-1-associated myelopathy had the highest level of TCR clonal expansion, whereas patients with multiple sclerosis had the lowest level, falling beneath the level found in healthy controls. There were no CDR3 amino acid sequences shared by expanded clones across subjects, a result suggesting private repertoires in all groups.

This CDR3 region has 13 residues. Germline V gene data show CDR1 as KGHDR and CDR2 as SFDVKD. V was pared by 6 bases and J by 2 bases, with 6 bases between. The sorted libraries were made from some 960,000 CD4+ or CD8+ T cells. A 10-nucleotide random UMI tagged transcripts in template-switch 5'RACE cDNA synthesis. Each CDR3 protein gets one entry after TCRdb re-called the 5' RACE reads with MiXCR. The sample consists of about 38,000 distinct CDR3 sequences, 4.8% of them appearing once. Many counts were recorded for this clonotype. The antigen remains unidentified. The receptor comes from a man younger than 35 in good health. Sequencing used CD4+ T cells from blood. This chain uses TRBV24-1 with TRBJ2-2; D remains unclear. CDR3 sequence (DNA): TGTGCCACCAGTATCCCAAACACCGGGGAGCTGTTTTTT. Translated: CATSIPNTGELFF.